This T cell receptor beta chain was documented in a study of CD8+ T cells in alopecia areata. General observations from the study: Clonality in lesional scalp, especially alopecia totalis/universalis, exceeded that of normal scalp.

This clone was observed a few times. What it binds is unknown. Germline V gene lookup returns CDR1 LGHNA and CDR2 YSLEER. The V gene lost 5 bases and the J gene lost 5 bases, with 8 bases spanning the gap. The CDR3 extends over 12 amino acids. Following extraction, RNA underwent reverse transcription to cDNA, which served as the sequencing template. Produced via immunoSEQ multiplex PCR; TCRdb's table is partial and in-frame only. Of more than 100,000 clones in the sample, approximately 52% were seen once. Sorting from PBMCs produced CD4+ and CD8+ T cells. This clonotype originated in a human donor in good health. The V gene is TRBV4-3, the J gene TRBJ2-3; possibly TRBD2 for D (6 bases). Specimen: CD4+ T cells sorted from blood. The CDR3 sequence is CASSNGGDTQYF. Written as DNA, the CDR3 is TGCGCCAGCAGCAACGGGGGAGATACGCAGTATTTT.